The clone carrying this TCR beta chain is a singleton in its sample. No antigen is known for it. The data originate from a study of shared clonotypes between healthy human individuals. Researchers partitioned CD4+ cells into CD45RA+ naive and CD45RA-negative memory subsets. Assay used: immunoSEQ multiplex PCR; TCRdb lists only in-frame clones, some missing. In the table there are 980,000 or so clones, approximately 76% of which are singletons. Broader study findings: Blood was the sole source, and tissue repertoires probably differ. The naive CD4 repertoires of a few donors were compared, and roughly 5% of clonotypes were shared. Against clonotypes common to all four donors, non-shared ones had lower generation probabilities.

The V end was cut by 7 bases, the J end by 3 bases, with 13 bases between. The CDR3 loop spans 14 amino acids. Germline assignment: CDR1 MNHNY and CDR2 SVGAGI (reference sequence). The chain has TRBV6-6 and TRBJ1-5, with D possibly being TRBD1 (5 bases). Input material: memory CD4+ T cells sorted from blood. The subset denotes: CD45RA-negative fraction. The source is a man aged 18-30 years in good health. The CDR3 DNA follows: TGTGCCAGCACGGGGGGGATGGCCAATCAGCCCCAGCATTTT. Its translation: CASTGGMANQPQHF.